These T cell receptor beta chains were read from a single sample in a study of cytomegalovirus exposure and HLA in healthy donors. Profiled with immunoSEQ multiplex PCR; TCRdb holds only in-frame clones, not every one. The sample holds around 150,000 clones, over 80% seen once. Sequencing was done on a sample of PBMCs. These TCRs come from a girl aged 5 to 17 in good health and CMV-seropositive. The CDR3 runs from the conserved cysteine through the conserved F or W. A D gene is named only where the DNA matches it firmly. Rows may omit the clone size; those that give it use once, few, many or a size class.

clone_size	d_call	j_call	v_call	cdr3_nt	cdr3_aa
-	TRBD1	TRBJ2-7	TRBV11-2	TGTGCCAGCAGCTTAGAACAGGGGTACGAGCAGTACTTC	CASSLEQGYEQYF
once	TRBD2	TRBJ2-7	TRBV28	TGTGCCAGCAGTTCTAGACCGATAGCGGGAGAAGAGTACGAGCAGTACTTC	CASSSRPIAGEEYEQYF
-	TRBD2	TRBJ2-3	TRBV7-6	TGTGCCAGCAGCTTAGCAGCTAGCGGGGGGATAGGGGCCTACACAGATACGCAGTATTTT	CASSLAASGGIGAYTDTQYF
-	-	TRBJ2-3	TRBV5-1	TGCGCCAGCAGGGCGGATAGCGGAGAAGATACGCAGTATTTT	CASRADSGEDTQYF
-	TRBD2	TRBJ2-3	TRBV30	TGTGCCTGGAGTGACGGGCGGGGGGGGGCGCAGTATTTT	CAWSDGRGGAQYF
-	TRBD1	TRBJ1-1	TRBV28	TGTGCCAGCAGTCCCGACAGGGCTTACACTGAAGCTTTCTTT	CASSPDRAYTEAFF
-	-	TRBJ1-5	TRBV7-9	TGTGCCAGCAGCTCGACAACAGGCTATAGCAATCAGCCCCAGCATTTT	CASSSTTGYSNQPQHF
-	-	TRBJ2-3	TRBV20-1	TGCAGTGCCCATCAGACAGATACGCAGTATTTT	CSAHQTDTQYF
-	TRBD1	TRBJ1-4	TRBV7-9	TGTGCCAGCAGCTTCTTGGACAGGGGCTTAAATGAAAAACTGTTTTTT	CASSFLDRGLNEKLFF
-	TRBD1	TRBJ1-1	TRBV7-9	TGTGCCAGCAGCGAACAGGGGGCCACAATGAACACTGAAGCTTTCTTT	CASSEQGATMNTEAFF
-	-	TRBJ2-1	TRBV27	TGTGCCAGCAGTCCCAGGGCCTACAATGAGCAGTTCTTC	CASSPRAYNEQFF
-	TRBD2	TRBJ2-7	TRBV5-4	TGTGCCAGCAGCGAAGCCGGGACTAGCGGGAGGCCCGAGCAGTACTTC	CASSEAGTSGRPEQYF
-	-	TRBJ1-1	TRBV11-3	TGTGCCAGCAGCTTAAAGGAGAGCACTGAAGCTTTCTTT	CASSLKESTEAFF
once	-	TRBJ2-4	TRBV6-5	TGTGCCAGCAGTTATATCGCAGGGCAGTACATTCAGTACTTC	CASSYIAGQYIQYF
-	-	TRBJ2-5	TRBV6-1	TGTGCCAGCACCCGACAGGCACAAGAGACCCAGTACTTC	CASTRQAQETQYF
few	TRBD1	TRBJ2-1	TRBV28	TGTGCCAGCAGTTTATTACTCCCAGGGACAGGGTACAATGAGCAGTTCTTC	CASSLLLPGTGYNEQFF
-	TRBD1	TRBJ1-2	TRBV14	TGTGCCAGCAGCCCCCGACAGGGTTTTGGCTACACCTTC	CASSPRQGFGYTF
-	TRBD1	TRBJ2-2	TRBV18	TGTGCCAGCCCTCCGGGACAGTTAACCACCGGGGAGCTGTTTTTT	CASPPGQLTTGELFF
-	-	TRBJ1-4	TRBV18	TGTGCCAGCTCACCAGGTGCAGGGTCTTTACCTAATGAAAAACTGTTTTTT	CASSPGAGSLPNEKLFF
-	-	TRBJ1-5	TRBV6-5	TGTGCCAGCAGTGTCTCGGGAGGTGGTCAGCCCCAGCATTTT	CASSVSGGGQPQHF
-	-	TRBJ2-7	TRBV5-1	TGCGCCAGCAGCTTGGGACAGAGATCCTACGAGCAGTACTTC	CASSLGQRSYEQYF
-	TRBD1	TRBJ2-5	TRBV28	TGTGCCAGCAGTTCACCCGGGACAGGGGGACCCCAAGAGACCCAGTACTTC	CASSSPGTGGPQETQYF
-	TRBD2	TRBJ2-1	TRBV5-1	TGCGCCAGCAGCTTGGGAGGGACTAGCAACTATGAGCAGTTCTTC	CASSLGGTSNYEQFF
few	-	TRBJ2-1	TRBV30	TGTGCCTGGAGTCCATCGGGGGACAATGAGCAGTTCTTC	CAWSPSGDNEQFF
-	TRBD1	TRBJ2-2	TRBV7-3	TGTGCCAGCAGCTCACAGGGGGCGGTGACCGGGGAGCTGTTTTTT	CASSSQGAVTGELFF
few	TRBD2	TRBJ2-7	TRBV5-1	TGCGCCAGCAGCTTAAGCGCCAGTAGCGGGAACCTACAGTACTTC	CASSLSASSGNLQYF
once	-	TRBJ1-3	TRBV7-9	TGTGCCAGCAGCGCAAGGAACAGGGAAAACACCATATATTTT	CASSARNRENTIYF
-	-	TRBJ2-1	TRBV11-2	TGTGCCAGCAGCTTGGGCCCCTACAATGAGCAGTTCTTC	CASSLGPYNEQFF
-	TRBD1	TRBJ2-7	TRBV7-3	TGTGCCAGCAGCTATGGACAGGGCAGCGAGCAGTACTTC	CASSYGQGSEQYF
-	TRBD2	TRBJ2-5	TRBV9	TGTGCCAGCAGCGTAGGGTGGGGGGGCCAAGAGACCCAGTACTTC	CASSVGWGGQETQYF
-	-	TRBJ2-5	TRBV6-5	TGTGCCAGCAGTTACTCTTCGTTAGAGACCCAGTACTTC	CASSYSSLETQYF
once	TRBD1	TRBJ1-5	TRBV2	TGTGCCAGCAGAGCTGGGACAGGGGACGGTTTGCAGCCCCAGCATTTT	CASRAGTGDGLQPQHF
-	TRBD2	TRBJ2-2	TRBV19	TGTGCCAGTAGTATCCTAGCGGGAATCACCGGGGAGCTGTTTTTT	CASSILAGITGELFF
-	TRBD2	TRBJ2-5	TRBV12-5	TGTGCTAGTAGCGGGGGGATGGAGACCCAGTACTTC	CASSGGMETQYF
-	TRBD1	TRBJ2-3	TRBV5-4	TGTGCCAGCAGCTTCAGACAGGGGGGGGATACGCAGTATTTT	CASSFRQGGDTQYF
-	-	TRBJ1-1	TRBV19	TGTGCCAGTAGTCTGGAGGATAGCACTGAAGCTTTCTTT	CASSLEDSTEAFF
-	-	TRBJ1-2	TRBV7-2	TGTGCCAGCAGCTTAGTTTCGGGGGACTATGGCTACACCTTC	CASSLVSGDYGYTF
-	TRBD1	TRBJ1-4	TRBV5-1	TGCGCCAGCAGCACTTCATCCATGGGACAGCTTAATGAAAAACTGTTTTTT	CASSTSSMGQLNEKLFF
-	-	TRBJ2-7	TRBV7-2	TGTGCCAGCAGCCCCCTACGGGGAGACCAGTACTTC	CASSPLRGDQYF
-	TRBD2	TRBJ2-5	TRBV2	TGTGCCAGCAGTGGGGGACTAGCGGACAGACTGTCCCAAGAGACCCAGTACTTC	CASSGGLADRLSQETQYF
-	TRBD1	TRBJ2-7	TRBV28	TGTGCCAGCTATGGGACAGAGTCCTACGAGCAGTACTTC	CASYGTESYEQYF
-	-	TRBJ2-7	TRBV28	TGTGCCAGCAGTTTAACCGGGGTCAGCTCCTACGAGCAGTACTTC	CASSLTGVSSYEQYF
-	TRBD2	TRBJ2-1	TRBV9	TGTGCCAGCAGCGCCGGGGGGACTAGCGCCTACAATGAGCAGTTCTTC	CASSAGGTSAYNEQFF
-	-	TRBJ1-2	TRBV4-1	TGCGCCAGCAGCCCGCTAAGAGTTCAGGCCCTCTATGGCTACACCTTC	CASSPLRVQALYGYTF
-	-	TRBJ1-1	TRBV30	TGTGCCTGGACCGGGGGGGGTTACCTTGAAGCTTTCTTT	CAWTGGGYLEAFF
-	TRBD1	TRBJ1-2	TRBV5-6	TGTGCCAGCAGCCCCCCGGGACAGGGGAGGGATGGCTACACCTTC	CASSPPGQGRDGYTF
-	TRBD1	TRBJ1-5	TRBV27	TGTGCCAGCAGTTTGCAGGGGGAACAGCCCCAGCATTTT	CASSLQGEQPQHF